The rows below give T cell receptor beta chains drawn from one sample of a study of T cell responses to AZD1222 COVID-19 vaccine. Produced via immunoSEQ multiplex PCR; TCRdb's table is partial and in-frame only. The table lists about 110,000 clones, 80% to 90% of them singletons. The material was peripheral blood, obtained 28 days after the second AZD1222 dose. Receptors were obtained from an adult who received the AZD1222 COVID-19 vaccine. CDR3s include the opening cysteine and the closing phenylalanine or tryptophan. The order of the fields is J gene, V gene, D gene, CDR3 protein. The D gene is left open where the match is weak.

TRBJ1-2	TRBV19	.	CASSIDAVAYGYTF
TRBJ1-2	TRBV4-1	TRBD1	CASSQPTGGVYGYTF
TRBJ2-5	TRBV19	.	CASSIVSREQETQYF
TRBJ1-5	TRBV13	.	CASSLGRDRDQPQHF
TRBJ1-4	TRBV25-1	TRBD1	CASSQPTGGAGEKLFF
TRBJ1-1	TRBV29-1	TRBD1	CSVYRGRDEAFF
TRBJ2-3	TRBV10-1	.	CASSEIGGTQYF
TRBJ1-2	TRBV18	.	CASSPRLGESYGYTF
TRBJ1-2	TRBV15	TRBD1	CATSEGTGAFYGYTF
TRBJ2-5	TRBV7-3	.	CASSLNGGRETQYF
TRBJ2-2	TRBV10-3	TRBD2	CAISEETSGRDTGELFF
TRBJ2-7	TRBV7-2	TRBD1	CASSLTGDRYEQYF
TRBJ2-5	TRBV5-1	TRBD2	CASSLALQAGGQETQYF
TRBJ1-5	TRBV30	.	CAWSFSHQNQPQHF
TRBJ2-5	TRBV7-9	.	CASSARGGSQETQYF